The T cell receptor beta chain described here comes from a study of blood T cell repertoires in COVID-19. Across the whole study: The samples span acute and convalescent COVID-19 from the United States, Italy and Spain.

The assay was immunoSEQ multiplex PCR, and TCRdb's table has in-frame clones only and misses some. The sample has about 170,000 clones; around 86% are singletons. CDR1 and CDR2 (germline): SGDLS, YYNGEE. Deletions cut 4 bases from V and 0 bases from J, with 11 bases between. This CDR3 spans 15 amino acids. The V and J genes are TRBV9 and TRBJ1-5; D might be TRBD1 (5 bases). This clonotype was sampled from a woman of 80 years or more in a cohort sampled during active or convalescent COVID-19. The sample was peripheral blood. CDR3 protein: CASSQDGHSNQPQHF. The DNA for the CDR3 is TGTGCCAGCAGCCAGGACGGACATAGCAATCAGCCCCAGCATTTT. The full variable domain, in which reference TRBV9 and TRBJ1-5 provide the parts outside the CDR3, is DSGVTQTPKHLITATGQRVTLRCSPRSGDLSVYWYQQSLDQGLQFLIQYYNGEERAKGNILERFSAQQFPDLHSELNLSSLELGDSALYFCASSQDGHSNQPQHFGDGTRLSIL.